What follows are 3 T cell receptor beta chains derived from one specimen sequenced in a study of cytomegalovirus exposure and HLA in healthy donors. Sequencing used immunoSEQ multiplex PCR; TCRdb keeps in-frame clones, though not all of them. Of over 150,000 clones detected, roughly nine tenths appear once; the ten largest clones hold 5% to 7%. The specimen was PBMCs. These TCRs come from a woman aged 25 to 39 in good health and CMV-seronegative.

CDR3 in DNA: TGTGCCAGCTCACCCTCGACAGGGTTGGGGAACACCGGGGAGCTGTTTTTT. This translates into CASSPSTGLGNTGELFF. The rearrangement links TRBV18 to TRBJ2-2, with TRBD1 matching over 7 bases. The CDR3 is 17 amino acids. V lost 3 bases and J lost 1; bases outside the gene matches: 8. Per germline, CDR1 KGHSH and CDR2 LQKENI. The whole variable domain, filled in from reference TRBV18 and TRBJ2-2, reads NAGVMQNPRHLVRRRGQEARLRCSPMKGHSHVYWYRQLPEEGLKFMVYLQKENIIDESGMPKERFSAEFPKEGPSILRIQQVVRGDSAAYFCASSPSTGLGNTGELFFGEGSRLTVL.

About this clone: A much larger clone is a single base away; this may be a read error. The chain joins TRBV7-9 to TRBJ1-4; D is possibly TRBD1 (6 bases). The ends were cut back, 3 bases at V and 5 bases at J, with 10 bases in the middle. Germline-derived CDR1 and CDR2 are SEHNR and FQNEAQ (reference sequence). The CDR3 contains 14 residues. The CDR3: CASSLGQRNEKLFF. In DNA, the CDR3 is TGTGCCAGCAGCTTGGGACAAAGAAATGAAAAACTGTTTTTT. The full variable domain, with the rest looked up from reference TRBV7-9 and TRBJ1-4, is DTGVSQNPRHKITKRGQNVTFRCDPISEHNRLYWYRQTLGQGPEFLTYFQNEAQLEKSRLLSDRFSAERPKGSFSTLEIQRTEQGDSAMYLCASSLGQRNEKLFFGSGTQLSVL.

The CDR3 DNA follows: TGTGCCAGCAGCTTAGGATCCCAGCATGAGCAGTTCTTC. This sequence encodes CASSLGSQHEQFF. This chain uses TRBV7-9 with TRBJ2-1; D remains ambiguous. There are 13 residues in the CDR3. Trimming removed 1 base from V and 8 bases from J, with 9 bases in between. Germline V CDR1 and CDR2: SEHNR, FQNEAQ (reference sequence).